The 4 T cell receptor beta chains reported below all come from one sample, sequenced in a study of PD-1 blockade in classical Hodgkin lymphoma. Brentuximab vedotin exposure varied, and every patient relapsed after autologous stem cell transplantation. Repertoires were generated with immunoSEQ multiplex PCR, while TCRdb's copy carries only in-frame clones and drops some. Of roughly 90,000 clones in the sample, 81% were seen once. Sequences were derived from peripheral blood mononuclear cells (PBMCs), sampled before the second cycle of nivolumab. The receptors originated from a human donor with classical Hodgkin lymphoma.

V is TRBV5-1 and J is TRBJ1-1; no reliable D call. Germline-derived CDR1 and CDR2 are SGHRS and YFSETQ. CDR3 size: 12 residues. Trimming shortened V by 0 bases and J by 11 bases, and 11 bases separated the two germline ends. CDR3 nucleotides: TGCGCCAGCAGCTTGGAAACCGGGGATGCTTTCTTT. It translates to CASSLETGDAFF.

V and J are TRBV10-3 and TRBJ2-7; TRBD2 agrees at 7 bases. Germline V gene lookup returns CDR1 ENHRY and CDR2 SYGVKD. Trimming at V came to 4 bases and at J to 5 bases, leaving 2 bases not matched to a gene. The CDR3 has 12 amino acids. CDR3 bases: TGTGCCATCAGTGGTGGGGGGGACGAGCAGTACTTC. Protein product: CAISGGGDEQYF.

Points on this clone: The identical CDR3 is also encoded by other nucleotide sequences in the sample. The J gene is TRBJ2-3, the V gene TRBV2; D is tentatively TRBD1 or TRBD2 (5 bases each). V was cut by 5 bases and J by 2 bases, with 8 bases left in between. This CDR3 spans 13 amino acids. The germline CDR1 and CDR2 sequences are SNHLY and FYNNEI. The CDR3 sequence is CASSRDPTDTQYF. The CDR3 DNA sequence: TGTGCCAGCAGTCGGGACCCCACAGATACGCAGTATTTT.

In the case of this clone: Other nucleotide sequences from this sample produce the same CDR3. The J gene is TRBJ1-1, the V gene TRBV18, with D possibly TRBD1 on 5 matching bases. Germline values: CDR1 KGHSH, CDR2 LQKENI. The CDR3 spans 13 residues. V gave up 2 bases and J gave up 4 bases, with 8 bases separating them. The CDR3: CASSPGGSTEAFF. The CDR3 DNA is TGTGCCAGCTCACCAGGGGGAAGCACTGAAGCTTTCTTT.